The rows below give T cell receptor beta chains drawn from one sample of a study of CD8 T cells in Susac syndrome. MiXCR was run by TCRdb on the immunoSEQ multiplex PCR reads, yielding one entry per CDR3 protein. The profile shows 100,000 to 150,000 distinct CDR3 sequences, 75% to 90% of them singletons. The sample taken for sequencing was CD8+ T cells from PBMCs. Source of these receptors: a human donor with multiple sclerosis. CDR3s include the opening cysteine and the closing phenylalanine or tryptophan. A D gene is named only where the DNA matches it firmly. Size values are once, few and many counts, or a class for expanded clones, and some rows have none.

CDR3aa,CDR3nt,j_gene,abundance,d_gene,v_gene
CASSQGLAGDASYNEQFF,TGTGCCAGCAGCCAGGGACTAGCGGGAGATGCCTCCTACAATGAGCAGTTCTTC,TRBJ2-1,-,TRBD2,TRBV4-2
CASSPTRFAEAFF,TGTGCCAGCAGTCCCACCAGGTTCGCTGAAGCTTTCTTT,TRBJ1-1,-,-,TRBV12-3/TRBV12-4
CATSRGNSPLHF,TGTGCCACCAGCCGGGGGAATTCACCCCTCCACTTT,TRBJ1-6,-,-,TRBV15
CASDPGTMAYEQYF,TGTGCCAGCGACCCCGGGACGATGGCCTACGAGCAGTACTTC,TRBJ2-7,-,-,TRBV2
CSVGLADYNEQFF,TGCAGTGTGGGACTAGCGGACTACAATGAGCAGTTCTTC,TRBJ2-1,few,TRBD2,TRBV29-1
CSARDTRSGVSYEQYF,TGCAGTGCTAGAGATACCAGGAGCGGGGTTAGTTACGAGCAGTACTTC,TRBJ2-7,-,TRBD2,TRBV20-1
CASSIGPEDYGYTF,TGTGCCAGTAGTATCGGGCCAGAGGACTATGGCTACACCTTC,TRBJ1-2,-,-,TRBV19
CASSTRTSGGTDTQYF,TGCGCCAGCAGCACCCGGACTAGCGGGGGTACGGATACGCAGTATTTT,TRBJ2-3,-,TRBD2,TRBV5-1
CASSVWASGTSYNEQFF,TGTGCCAGCAGCGTATGGGCTAGCGGGACCTCCTACAATGAGCAGTTCTTC,TRBJ2-1,-,TRBD2,TRBV9
CASSPTGDQPQHF,TGTGCCAGTAGTCCCACAGGGGATCAGCCCCAGCATTTT,TRBJ1-5,-,TRBD1,TRBV19
CASSQAPEGNNEQFF,TGTGCCAGCAGCCAAGCCCCCGAGGGTAACAATGAGCAGTTCTTC,TRBJ2-1,-,-,TRBV3-1
CASSQGRPGYEQYF,TGCGCCAGCAGCCAAGGTCGGCCCGGGTACGAGCAGTACTTC,TRBJ2-7,once,-,TRBV4-1
CASSSWTGLYEQYF,TGTGCCAGCAGCAGTTGGACAGGGCTCTACGAGCAGTACTTC,TRBJ2-7,-,-,TRBV21-1
CASSFTGGTQYF,TGTGCCAGCAGCTTTACAGGGGGTACGCAGTATTTT,TRBJ2-3,once,TRBD1,TRBV11-2
CASSLVLGGPYGYTF,TGTGCCAGCAGCTTAGTTTTGGGGGGTCCCTATGGCTACACCTTC,TRBJ1-2,-,-,TRBV7-6
CASSLVPDYYGYTF,TGTGCCAGCAGCTTAGTTCCCGACTACTATGGCTACACCTTC,TRBJ1-2,-,-,TRBV7-9
CASSQVKGQGKETQYF,TGCGCCAGCAGCCAAGTTAAAGGACAGGGGAAGGAGACCCAGTACTTC,TRBJ2-5,-,TRBD1,TRBV4-1
CASSLYGGLVEKLFF,TGTGCCAGCAGTTTATACGGGGGCTTAGTTGAAAAACTGTTTTTT,TRBJ1-4,-,-,TRBV27
CASSLSRRSGQGYYGYTF,TGTGCCAGCAGTTTATCGAGACGTTCTGGACAGGGGTACTATGGCTACACCTTC,TRBJ1-2,-,TRBD1,TRBV27
CASSQVNLRASPEAFF,TGTGCCAGCAGCCAAGTCAATCTCAGGGCGTCCCCTGAAGCTTTCTTT,TRBJ1-1,-,-,TRBV3-1
CASSPQSGETQYF,TGTGCCAGCAGCCCCCAGTCGGGAGAGACCCAGTACTTC,TRBJ2-5,-,-,TRBV6-1
CASSPPGTGFYGYTF,TGTGCCAGTAGTCCCCCCGGGACAGGATTCTATGGCTACACCTTC,TRBJ1-2,-,TRBD1,TRBV19
CASSSRDRGLYEQYF,TGTGCCAGCAGCTCTCGGGACAGGGGGCTATACGAGCAGTACTTC,TRBJ2-7,-,TRBD1,TRBV28
CASSLQGLIHSPLHF,TGTGCCAGCAGTTTACAGGGGCTGATTCATTCACCCCTCCACTTT,TRBJ1-6,-,TRBD1,TRBV6-2/TRBV6-3
CASTRGPYGYTF,TGTGCCAGCACCAGGGGGCCCTATGGCTACACCTTC,TRBJ1-2,-,TRBD1,TRBV12-3/TRBV12-4
CASRTSYNEQFF,TGTGCCAGCAGGACTTCCTACAATGAGCAGTTCTTC,TRBJ2-1,-,-,TRBV7-9
CASSQDWDRGFNYGYTF,TGCGCCAGCAGCCAAGACTGGGACAGGGGATTTAACTATGGCTACACCTTC,TRBJ1-2,-,TRBD1,TRBV4-3
CASSLDIPSGANVLTF,TGCGCCAGCAGCCTGGACATACCCTCTGGGGCCAACGTCCTGACTTTC,TRBJ2-6,-,-,TRBV4-1
CASSLVGEYGYTF,TGTGCCAGCAGCTTAGTGGGGGAGTATGGCTACACCTTC,TRBJ1-2,-,-,TRBV7-2
CSARDMQGRFYEQYF,TGCAGTGCTAGAGATATGCAGGGAAGGTTCTACGAGCAGTACTTC,TRBJ2-7,-,-,TRBV20-1
CASSLAQGRLYEQYF,TGTGCCAGCAGCTTAGCGCAGGGCAGGTTATACGAGCAGTACTTC,TRBJ2-7,-,-,TRBV7-9
CASSQVHPTYNEQFF,TGCGCCAGCAGCCAAGTCCATCCAACCTACAATGAGCAGTTCTTC,TRBJ2-1,-,-,TRBV4-3
CATSRGWGLHSDEQYF,TGTGCCACCAGCAGAGGATGGGGCCTCCACTCCGACGAGCAGTACTTC,TRBJ2-7,-,-,TRBV15
CASREGQGANNEQFF,TGTGCCAGCAGGGAAGGACAGGGGGCTAACAATGAGCAGTTCTTC,TRBJ2-1,-,TRBD1,TRBV6-1
CASRKGTEAFF,TGTGCCAGCAGGAAGGGGACTGAAGCTTTCTTT,TRBJ1-1,-,-,TRBV12-3/TRBV12-4
CASSRLMDTEAFF,TGTGCCAGTAGTAGACTCATGGACACTGAAGCTTTCTTT,TRBJ1-1,once,-,TRBV19
CASSSRSTRAAGANVLTF,TGTGCCAGCAGCTCCCGTAGTACTAGGGCGGCTGGGGCCAACGTCCTGACTTTC,TRBJ2-6,-,-,TRBV9
CASSYPRNTEAFF,TGTGCCAGCAGCTACCCAAGGAACACTGAAGCTTTCTTT,TRBJ1-1,-,-,TRBV7-2
CASSLGGLSGNTIYF,TGTGCCAGCAGTTTAGGGGGCCTCTCTGGAAACACCATATATTTT,TRBJ1-3,-,-,TRBV12-3/TRBV12-4
CASSLAGQGLMQTQYF,TGTGCCAGCAGCTTAGCGGGACAGGGGTTGATGCAGACCCAGTACTTC,TRBJ2-5,-,TRBD1,TRBV11-2
CASSPTAWGVEAFF,TGTGCCAGCAGCCCGACAGCCTGGGGCGTTGAAGCTTTCTTT,TRBJ1-1,-,-,TRBV7-9